This TCR beta chain was obtained from a study of beta chain features in type 1 diabetes (dated by TCRdb to the late 2010s). In the study overall: No differences in mean age, gender distribution, total cell number or subset yield were found between patients and healthy donors. In the study, TCRB repertoires of sorted circulating CD4+ T cell subsets from recently diagnosed type 1 diabetes patients were compared with those of matched healthy donors. Across all samples, roughly 110,000,000 sorted cells were examined, and cell number per subset correlated strongly with RNA yield. Whereas all 28 donors provided naive and central memory subsets, regulatory and stem cell-like memory subsets were isolated from just 8 patients and about 8 healthy donors.

This clone turned up a few times. The specificity of this receptor is unknown. No quality values exist for individual bases; no much larger clone is one base distant. What the work shows at the level of the full study, not this receptor alone: The naive, central memory and regulatory TCRB repertoires appeared to resemble one another more closely among patients than among healthy donors. Because small numbers of individuals were included in the HLA sub-analyses, any influence of HLA type on TCRB rearrangement was left unresolved. PCR may preferentially amplify shorter templates, but because patient and control samples were amplified and corrected together, any resulting skew would affect both groups equally. Fewer insertions and more nucleotide deletions at VDJ recombination sites were observed in patients with type 1 diabetes, implying thymic rearrangement abnormalities. Sequencing cDNA rather than genomic DNA could over-represent highly expressing activated cells, although activation and CD3 levels did not differ between groups. A moderate but significant shortening of TCRB CDR3 length was observed in type 1 diabetes patients in all four CD4+ subsets.

CDR1 and CDR2, per the germline V gene, are SGHRS and YFSETQ. There are 19 amino acids in the CDR3, from cysteine to valine inclusive. Only CDR3 DNA is held: 57 bases, read in frame from base 1. The junction shows trimming of 0 bases on V and 3 bases on J, and the gene matches do not reach 10 bases of it. A single peripheral blood draw of 95 to 150 mL on average was collected from each donor into heparinised tubes. Naive, central memory, regulatory and stem cell-like memory CD4+ T cells were sorted on a BD FACSAria II using a panel including CD45RO, CCR7, CD25, CD127, CD95 and CD27. Every sorted population had a purity above 95%. PBMCs were isolated right away by Lymphoprep density gradient centrifugation and were stained directly, without culture. So that batch effects would be minimized, each experiment stained and sorted samples in pairs, pairing one healthy donor with one patient. All of the isolated RNA was reverse transcribed with the High Capacity cDNA Reverse Transcription Kit, so expressed TCRB transcripts were sequenced. Naive, central memory and regulatory T cell samples underwent deep immunoSEQ sequencing, averaging roughly 3.5 million total reads per sample. Sorted cells were lysed in RLT buffer, and RNA was extracted using DNase-treated RNeasy Micro or Mini kits according to cell number. To prevent cross-contamination, every cell subset was processed on its own, while patient and healthy donor samples were processed together. The immunoSEQ multiplex PCR was used to amplify TCRB sequences from cDNA, generating 87-bp fragments that spanned the CDR3 region. Amplicons were sequenced on the Illumina HiSeq platform. On the authors' methods: Synthetic template baselines were used to correct PCR bias computationally, reads within Hamming distance 2 were collapsed, and singletons that could not be merged were discarded. Reads were aligned against IMGT so that V, D and J genes, CDR3 length and insertions or deletions at six rearrangement sites could be assigned. Within each subset, clonotype counts were normalized to the number of sorted cells before true diversity and Gini coefficients were calculated with the tcR R package. The overlap coefficient, calculated on TCRB nucleotide sequences, was used to measure repertoire sharing. Out-of-frame TCRB sequences from naive cells were analyzed to stand in for the pre-selection repertoire. Not all clones reach the TCRdb copy of this immuneACCESS table, which keeps in-frame sequences only. Checked studies attribute under half of the gap to unresolved V genes and leave the rest unexplained. V and J calls and clone size are those listed in that table; D and trimming were worked out from the DNA. For this sample the table gives 300,000 to 400,000 clones, of which around an eighth were detected only once. In total, the top ten clones hold roughly 0.015% of the sample.

Source material: naive CD4+ T cells from blood. This sample's cell subset or site label indicates: true naive CD4+ T cells. The chain joins TRBV5-1 to TRBJ2-7, and 15 bases in between align with TRBD2. This clonotype was obtained from a woman aged 18-35 years with type 1 diabetes. The CDR3 corresponds to CASSLEVGLAGGPVYEQYV. The DNA is as follows: TGCGCCAGCAGCTTGGAAGTGGGACTAGCGGGAGGACCGGTCTACGAGCAGTACGTC.